The sequence of this T cell receptor (beta chain) was determined in a study of blood T cell repertoires in COVID-19. Study information: Whether acute or convalescent, the COVID-19 samples came from the United States, Italy and Spain. PBMCs, B-cell-depleted T cells, or T cells provided the cDNA or gDNA that made up the material.

Germline V gene lookup returns CDR1 LNHDA and CDR2 SQIVND (reference sequence). Trimming took 4 bases from V and 2 from J; bases not matched to a gene: 7. CDR3 length: 15 residues. In the authors' workflow: Nucleated cell counts were estimated from reference gene primer amplification. Clones were sequenced by immunoSEQ multiplex PCR, and TCRdb holds only the in-frame ones, with some missing. V, J and clone size derive from that table, while D and trimming were established from the DNA sequence. This table holds approximately 100,000 clones, about 85% found once. The chain employs TRBV19 and TRBJ2-5; 7 nucleotides match TRBD1. Sequenced sample: peripheral blood. The clonotype comes from a man aged 50 to 59 in a cohort sampled during active COVID-19. The CDR3 bases are TGTGCCAGTAGTACGCGAGTGGGACAGCAAGAGACCCAGTACTTC. It translates to CASSTRVGQQETQYF.